The source of this T cell receptor beta chain is a study of OX40 agonist ivuxolimab in advanced cancers. With respect to the entire study: Ivuxolimab was an agonistic, fully human IgG2 monoclonal antibody directed against OX40 (CD134), a costimulatory receptor. Intravenous ivuxolimab was administered to patients every 2 weeks at six dose levels: 0.01, 0.1, 0.3, 1.5, 3 and 10 mg/kg. Of the roughly 53 patients in dose escalation, about 20 had hepatocellular carcinoma, some 15 had melanoma, 9 had renal cell carcinoma and 9 had head and neck cancer. A male proportion of almost 85% and a mean age of approximately 60 years, ranging from 23 to 79, were recorded for the dose-escalation cohort. Patients were allowed to have had prior anti-PD-1, anti-PD-L1 or anti-CTLA-4 therapy, and roughly 40% of the dose-escalation patients had been treated with checkpoint inhibitors. Partial responses occurred in three dose-escalation patients, of whom one had hepatocellular carcinoma and two had cutaneous melanoma. The point of sequencing TCRbeta in the periphery was to test whether ivuxolimab changed TCR sequence diversity and drove clonal T-cell expansion. The paper reports the monotherapy dose-escalation portion (N ≈ 50 patients) of the phase I ivuxolimab trial. What the research found in general, with its limitations: At doses from 0.1 to 3.0 mg/kg, clonal expansion was seen in both CD4+ and CD8+ blood T cells between baseline and week 6. Low levels of normalized T-cell clonal expansion were also seen in some patients who did not respond. Which antigens the clonally expanded peripheral T cells were specific for was not determined. Partial responders in the 0.1-3.0 mg/kg groups had among the lowest normalized peripheral clonal expansion, especially among CD8+ T cells. After ivuxolimab, CD8+ T cells had more expanded clones than CD4+ T cells on average.

The trial excluded patients who had a history of autoimmune disease or were on systemic immunosuppression. Peripheral blood for TCR sequencing was drawn from every dose cohort at baseline, at cycle 4 day 1 and at cycle 7 day 1. Samples came from an open-label, multicenter, first-in-human phase I dose-escalation trial of ivuxolimab. Adults with locally advanced or metastatic head and neck squamous cell, hepatocellular, melanoma or renal cell carcinoma were enrolled in the trial. CD4+ and CD8+ T cells were sorted separately from peripheral blood before TCR sequencing. About this clone: The antigen it recognizes is unknown. The input lacks base qualities; no much larger clone sits a single base away.

V lost 3 bases and J lost 4 bases; the stretch between them is 9 bases long. Taken from cysteine to phenylalanine, the CDR3 has 13 residues. Only the CDR3 region is kept as DNA, spanning 39 bases read in frame from base 1. Per the germline V gene (reference sequence), MNHNY is the CDR1 and SVGAGI is the CDR2. For sequencing of the TCRbeta CDR3 region, genomic DNA was extracted from the sorted cells. The immunoSEQ Assay was used to sequence the TCRbeta CDR3 regions. The table was pulled from immuneACCESS by TCRdb, which kept in-frame rearrangements only. Such tables lose some clones; where checked, under half of the loss comes from unresolved V genes, and the rest has no known cause. The sample includes tens of thousands of clones, with approximately 91% observed a single time. Approximately 14% of the sample comes from the top ten.

This clonotype was obtained from an adult with an advanced solid tumor such as melanoma, head and neck, liver or kidney cancer. The sample consisted of CD4+ or CD8+ T cells sorted from blood, taken in a trial of the OX40 agonist ivuxolimab. The rearranged chain carries TRBV6-6 and TRBJ1-1; the D gene cannot be named for sure. In nucleotides, the sequence is TGTGCCAGCAGTTATTTAGATCCCACTGAAGCTTTCTTT. Translated, it reads CASSYLDPTEAFF.